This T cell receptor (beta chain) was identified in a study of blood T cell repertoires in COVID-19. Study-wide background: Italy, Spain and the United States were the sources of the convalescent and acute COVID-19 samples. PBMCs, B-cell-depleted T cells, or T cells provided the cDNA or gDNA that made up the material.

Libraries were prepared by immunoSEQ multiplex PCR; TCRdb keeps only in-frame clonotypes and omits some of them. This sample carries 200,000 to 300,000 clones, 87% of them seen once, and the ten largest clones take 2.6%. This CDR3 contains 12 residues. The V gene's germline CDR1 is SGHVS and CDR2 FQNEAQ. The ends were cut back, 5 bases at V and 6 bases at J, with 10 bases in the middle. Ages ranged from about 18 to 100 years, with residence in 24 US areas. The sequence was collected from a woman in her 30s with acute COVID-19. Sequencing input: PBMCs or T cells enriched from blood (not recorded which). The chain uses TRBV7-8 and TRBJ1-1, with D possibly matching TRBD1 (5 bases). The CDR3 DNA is TGTGCCAGCAGCCAAGGGGTCCCTGAAGCTTTCTTT. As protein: CASSQGVPEAFF.